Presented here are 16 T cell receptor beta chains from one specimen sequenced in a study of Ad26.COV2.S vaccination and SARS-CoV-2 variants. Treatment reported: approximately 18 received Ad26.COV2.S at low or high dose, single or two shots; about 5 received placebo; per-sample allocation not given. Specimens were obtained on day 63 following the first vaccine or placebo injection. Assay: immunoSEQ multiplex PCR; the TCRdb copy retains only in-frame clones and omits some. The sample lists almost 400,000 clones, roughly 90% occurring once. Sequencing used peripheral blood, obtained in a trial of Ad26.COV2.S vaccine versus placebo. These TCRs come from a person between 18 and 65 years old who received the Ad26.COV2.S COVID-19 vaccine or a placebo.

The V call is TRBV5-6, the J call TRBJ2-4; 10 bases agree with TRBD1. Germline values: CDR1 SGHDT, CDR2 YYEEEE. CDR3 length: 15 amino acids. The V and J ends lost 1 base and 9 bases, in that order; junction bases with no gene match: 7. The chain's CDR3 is CASSLLTGGAGIQYF. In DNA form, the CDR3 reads TGTGCCAGCAGCTTGTTGACAGGGGGCGCCGGCATTCAGTACTTC.

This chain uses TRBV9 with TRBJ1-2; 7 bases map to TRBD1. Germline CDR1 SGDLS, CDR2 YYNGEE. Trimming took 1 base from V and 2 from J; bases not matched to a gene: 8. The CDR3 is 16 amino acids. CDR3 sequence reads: CASSVTRQGLNYGYTF. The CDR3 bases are TGTGCCAGCAGCGTAACGAGACAGGGATTAAACTATGGCTACACCTTC.

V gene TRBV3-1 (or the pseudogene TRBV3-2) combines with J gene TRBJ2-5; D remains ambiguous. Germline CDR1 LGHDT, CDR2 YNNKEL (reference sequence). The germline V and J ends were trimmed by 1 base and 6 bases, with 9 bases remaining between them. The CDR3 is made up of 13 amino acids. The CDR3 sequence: CASSQGPRKTQYF. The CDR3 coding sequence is TGTGCCAGCAGCCAAGGTCCCCGGAAGACCCAGTACTTC.

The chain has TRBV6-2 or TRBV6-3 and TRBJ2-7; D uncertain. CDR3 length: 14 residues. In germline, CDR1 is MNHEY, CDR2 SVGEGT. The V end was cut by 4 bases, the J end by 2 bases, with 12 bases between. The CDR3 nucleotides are TGTGCCAGCAGTTTACCGGGCCTCCCCTACGAGCAGTACTTC. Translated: CASSLPGLPYEQYF.

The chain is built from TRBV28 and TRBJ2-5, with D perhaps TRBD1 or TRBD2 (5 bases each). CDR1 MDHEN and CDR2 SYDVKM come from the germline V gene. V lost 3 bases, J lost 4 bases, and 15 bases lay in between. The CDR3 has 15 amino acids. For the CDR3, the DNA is TGTGCCAGCAGTTTCCCAGGGCCGGGGAGAGAGACCCAGTACTTC. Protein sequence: CASSFPGPGRETQYF.

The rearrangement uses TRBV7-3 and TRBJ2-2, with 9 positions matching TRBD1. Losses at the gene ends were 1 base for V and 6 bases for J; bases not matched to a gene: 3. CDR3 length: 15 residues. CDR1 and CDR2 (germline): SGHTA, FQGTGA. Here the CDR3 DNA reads TGTGCCAGCAGCTTAAAGGGACAGGGCGCCGGGGAGCTGTTTTTT. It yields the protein CASSLKGQGAGELFF.

The CDR3 here is CASRSPGTSGGWEQYF. CDR3 nucleotides: TGTGCCAGCAGGTCACCCGGGACTAGCGGGGGTTGGGAGCAGTACTTC. This chain links TRBV28 with TRBJ2-7; 14 positions agree with TRBD2. The CDR3 sequence is 16 residues long. Losses at the gene ends were 6 bases for V and 7 bases for J; bases not matched to a gene: 11. Per the germline V gene, CDR1 is MDHEN and CDR2 is SYDVKM.

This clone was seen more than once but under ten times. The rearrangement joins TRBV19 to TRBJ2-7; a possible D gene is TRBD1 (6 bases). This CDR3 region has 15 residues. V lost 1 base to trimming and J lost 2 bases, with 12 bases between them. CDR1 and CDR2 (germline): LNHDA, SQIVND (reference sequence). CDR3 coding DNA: TGTGCCAGTAGTATAGGCAGGGGTAATGCCTACGAGCAGTACTTC. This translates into CASSIGRGNAYEQYF.

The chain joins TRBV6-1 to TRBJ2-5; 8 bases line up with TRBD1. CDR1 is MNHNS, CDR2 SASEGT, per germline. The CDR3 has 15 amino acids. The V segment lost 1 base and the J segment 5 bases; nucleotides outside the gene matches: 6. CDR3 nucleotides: TGTGCCAGCAGTGAAGTTTCAGGGGGCCTTGAGACCCAGTACTTC. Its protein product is CASSEVSGGLETQYF.

CDR3 sequence: CASSVGMNEQFF. CDR3 in DNA: TGTGCCAGCAGCGTGGGGATGAATGAGCAGTTCTTC. The chain has TRBV9 and TRBJ2-1; D is unclear. V lost 2 bases to trimming and J lost 7 bases, with 7 bases between them. The CDR3 runs to 12 residues. Germline CDR1 is SGDLS and CDR2 is YYNGEE.

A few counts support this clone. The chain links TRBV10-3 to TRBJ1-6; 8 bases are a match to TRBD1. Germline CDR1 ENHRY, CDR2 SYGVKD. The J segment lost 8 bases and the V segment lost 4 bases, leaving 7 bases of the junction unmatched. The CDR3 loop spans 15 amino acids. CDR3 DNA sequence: TGTGCCATCAGTGCTGAGACAGGGGCTTATTCACCCCTCCACTTT. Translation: CAISAETGAYSPLHF.

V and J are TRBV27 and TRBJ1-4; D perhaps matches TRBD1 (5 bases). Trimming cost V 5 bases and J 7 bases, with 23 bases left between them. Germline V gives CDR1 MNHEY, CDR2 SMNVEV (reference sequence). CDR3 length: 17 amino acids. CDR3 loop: CASSKEGRPTGGEKLFF. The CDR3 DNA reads TGTGCCAGCAGTAAGGAAGGCAGGCCAACGGGGGGTGAAAAACTGTTTTTT. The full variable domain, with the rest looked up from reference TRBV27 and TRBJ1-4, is EAQVTQNPRYLITVTGKKLTVTCSQNMNHEYMSWYRQDPGLGLRQIYYSMNVEVTDKGDVPEGYKVSRKEKRNFPLILESPSPNQTSLYFCASSKEGRPTGGEKLFFGSGTQLSVL.

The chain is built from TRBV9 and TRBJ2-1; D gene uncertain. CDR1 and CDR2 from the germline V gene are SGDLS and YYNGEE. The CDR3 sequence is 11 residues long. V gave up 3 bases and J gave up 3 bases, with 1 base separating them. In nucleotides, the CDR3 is TGTGCCAGCAGCGGCTACAATGAGCAGTTCTTC. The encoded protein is CASSGYNEQFF. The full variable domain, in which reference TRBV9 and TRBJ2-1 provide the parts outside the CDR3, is DSGVTQTPKHLITATGQRVTLRCSPRSGDLSVYWYQQSLDQGLQFLIQYYNGEERAKGNILERFSAQQFPDLHSELNLSSLELGDSALYFCASSGYNEQFFGPGTRLTVL.

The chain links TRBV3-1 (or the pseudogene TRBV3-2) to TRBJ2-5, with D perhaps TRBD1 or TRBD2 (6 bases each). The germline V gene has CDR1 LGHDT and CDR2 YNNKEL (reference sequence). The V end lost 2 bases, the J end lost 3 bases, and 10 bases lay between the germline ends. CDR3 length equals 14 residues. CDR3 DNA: TGTGCCAGCAGCCAAAGGGGGGCTAAAGAGACCCAGTACTTC. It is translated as CASSQRGAKETQYF.

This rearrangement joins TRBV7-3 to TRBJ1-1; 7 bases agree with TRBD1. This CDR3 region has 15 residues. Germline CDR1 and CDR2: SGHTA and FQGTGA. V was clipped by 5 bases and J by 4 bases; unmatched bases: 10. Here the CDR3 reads CASSPQGGLGTEAFF. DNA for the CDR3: TGTGCCAGCAGCCCCCAGGGGGGATTGGGCACTGAAGCTTTCTTT.

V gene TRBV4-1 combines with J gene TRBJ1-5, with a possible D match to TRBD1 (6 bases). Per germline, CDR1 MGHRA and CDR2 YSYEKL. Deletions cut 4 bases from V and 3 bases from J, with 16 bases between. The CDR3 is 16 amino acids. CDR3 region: CASSLRQAAPNQPQHF. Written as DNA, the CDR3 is TGCGCCAGCAGCCTCAGACAGGCAGCCCCCAATCAGCCCCAGCATTTT.